This T cell receptor beta chain was found in a study of OX40 agonist ivuxolimab in advanced cancers. At the level of the study: Given to patients was ivuxolimab, an agonistic anti-OX40 (CD134) antibody. Patients were infused with ivuxolimab every 2 weeks at 0.01 to 10 mg/kg. Study results and limitations: The study found among the lowest clonal expansion in partial responders at 0.1-3.0 mg/kg. Among T cells, CD8+ cells averaged more expanded clones than CD4+ cells.

Profiled with immunoSEQ multiplex PCR; TCRdb holds only in-frame clones, not every one. The sample has 60,000 or so clones, approximately 83% seen once; the top ten hold about 1%. Only one count was recorded for this clone. As yet, its antigen is unknown. Trimming took off 0 bases at V and 5 bases at J, with 15 bases between the two ends. CDR1 SGDLS and CDR2 YYNGEE come from the germline V gene. This CDR3 has 15 amino acids. The sequence was obtained from an adult with an advanced solid tumor such as melanoma, head and neck, liver or kidney cancer. This sequence joins TRBV9 and TRBJ2-7, with TRBD1 as a possible D gene (5 bases). Here the sequenced sample was CD4+ or CD8+ T cells sorted from blood, taken in a trial of the OX40 agonist ivuxolimab. CDR3: CASSVEAGLYHEQYF. In DNA, the CDR3 is TGTGCCAGCAGCGTAGAGGCAGGGCTTTACCACGAGCAGTACTTC. Variable domain in full (rest from reference TRBV9 and TRBJ2-7): DSGVTQTPKHLITATGQRVTLRCSPRSGDLSVYWYQQSLDQGLQFLIQYYNGEERAKGNILERFSAQQFPDLHSELNLSSLELGDSALYFCASSVEAGLYHEQYFGPGTRLTVT.